The entry below gives a single T cell receptor (beta chain) sequence along with its context. The entry originates in a study of blood T cell repertoires in COVID-19. The wider study: There were acute and convalescent COVID-19 samples, and they came from the United States, Italy and Spain. PBMCs, B-cell-depleted T cells, or T cells were the source of the cDNA or gDNA that made up the material.

Per the study methods: Estimation of nucleated cell counts relied on the amplification of reference gene primers. TCRdb keeps only in-frame clones here, not all; method: immunoSEQ multiplex PCR. That table is the source of V, J and clone size, and D and trimming were worked out from the DNA. The sample consists of some 320,000 clones, more than 70% of them appearing once. V gave up 1 base and J gave up 2 bases, with 6 bases separating them. The CDR3 consists of 13 residues. Germline CDR1 SGHNT, CDR2 YYREEE (reference sequence). Source material: peripheral blood. The sequence was obtained from a woman aged 45-65 years who had recovered from COVID-19. J is TRBJ1-2 and V is TRBV5-4; no definite D call. CDR3 nucleotides: TGTGCCAGCAGCTTGCCCGGGAACTATGGCTACACCTTC. It translates to CASSLPGNYGYTF.